The 29 T cell receptor beta chains presented below share a single source sample, sequenced in a study of T cell responses to AZD1222 COVID-19 vaccine. The assay was immunoSEQ multiplex PCR, and TCRdb's table has in-frame clones only and misses some. The data hold 120,000 or so clones, with approximately 92% observed a single time. The input for sequencing was peripheral blood, taken 28 days after the second AZD1222 dose. The receptor set was obtained from an adult who received the AZD1222 COVID-19 vaccine.

The chain carries TRBV23-1 and TRBJ1-4, with D possibly matching TRBD1 (6 bases). TRBV23-1 is noted as an ORF with a role that remains uncertain. The length of the CDR3 is 19 residues. The V end was cut by 3 bases, the J end by 4 bases, with 24 bases between. This CDR3 reads CASSHSHRALLDSNEKLFF. In DNA, the CDR3 is TGCGCCAGCAGTCACTCACACAGGGCACTCCTAGATAGTAATGAAAAACTGTTTTTT.

The J gene is TRBJ2-3, the V gene TRBV27, with 12 positions matching TRBD2. The CDR3 length is 16 residues. The V gene's germline CDR1 is MNHEY and CDR2 SMNVEV (reference sequence). V dropped 6 bases and J dropped 5; count of bases not matched to a gene: 9. DNA for the CDR3: TGTGCCAGCAGACTAGCGGGGGGCTGGGTCCGAGATACGCAGTATTTT. The encoded protein is CASRLAGGWVRDTQYF.

The chain uses TRBV11-3 and TRBJ2-2; D remains unclear. Trimming cost V 6 bases and J 7 bases, with 12 bases left between them. This CDR3 is 13 amino acids long. Germline CDR1 is SGHNT and CDR2 is YENEEA. This CDR3 is CASRSSGSGELFF. Here the CDR3 DNA reads TGTGCCAGCAGATCCTCGGGTAGCGGGGAGCTGTTTTTT.

The J gene is TRBJ2-7, the V gene TRBV15; TRBD2 aligns across 10 bases. CDR3 length: 15 residues. Germline CDR1 reads LNHNV; CDR2 reads YYDKDF (reference sequence). With 0 bases clipped from V and 2 bases from J, the junction kept 1 base outside the gene matches. CDR3 in amino acids: CATSRDLAGAYEQYF. CDR3 bases: TGTGCCACCAGCAGAGATCTAGCGGGGGCCTACGAGCAGTACTTC.

The rearrangement links TRBV19 to TRBJ1-3; D uncertain. Per germline, CDR1 LNHDA and CDR2 SQIVND (reference sequence). V lost 8 bases to trimming and J lost 0 bases, with 17 bases between them. This CDR3 contains 16 residues. CDR3: CASSRAGSDSGNTIYF. Written as DNA, the CDR3 is TGTGCCAGTTCTCGCGCTGGCAGCGACTCTGGAAACACCATATATTTT.

The J gene is TRBJ1-2, the V gene TRBV6-5; 7 bases line up with TRBD1. The germline V gene has CDR1 MNHEY and CDR2 SVGAGI. This CDR3 is built from 16 residues. Losses at the gene ends were 2 bases for V and 2 bases for J; bases not matched to a gene: 8. The CDR3 region has the DNA TGTGCCAGCAGTTACACCCCGACAGGGACGAACTATGGCTACACCTTC. This translates into CASSYTPTGTNYGYTF.

J is TRBJ1-5 and V is TRBV14; no firm D call. The CDR3 has 14 residues. Germline CDR1 SGHDN, CDR2 FVKESK. V was cut by 4 bases and J by 2 bases, with 9 bases left in between. CDR3: CASSPGRGNQPQHF. For the CDR3, the DNA is TGTGCCAGCAGCCCCGGACGGGGCAATCAGCCCCAGCATTTT.

V and J are TRBV12-3 or TRBV12-4 and TRBJ2-4; 7 bases fit TRBD1. The CDR3 runs to 13 residues. V was clipped by 5 bases and J by 7 bases; unmatched bases: 5. In DNA, the CDR3 is TGTGCCAGCAGTCCAGGGGGTGGGAACATTCAGTACTTC. Protein: CASSPGGGNIQYF.

V gene TRBV13 combines with J gene TRBJ2-5; 9 positions match TRBD2. The CDR3 runs to 21 residues. The germline V gene encodes CDR1 PRHDT and CDR2 FYEKMQ (reference sequence). V dropped 1 base and J dropped 2; count of bases not matched to a gene: 20. The CDR3 protein is CASSLALRGGALVGSQETQYF. The CDR3 DNA sequence: TGTGCCAGCAGCTTAGCACTTCGCGGGGGGGCTCTAGTGGGGTCTCAAGAGACCCAGTACTTC.

The chain links TRBV6-2 or TRBV6-3 to TRBJ2-3, with 7 bases lining up with TRBD2. CDR3 length: 15 residues. CDR1 MNHEY and CDR2 SVGEGT come from the germline V gene. V lost 6 bases and J lost 2; bases outside the gene matches: 8. Here the CDR3 DNA reads TGTGCCAGCAGCAGAATCGGGGGGTTCACAGATACGCAGTATTTT. Amino acid sequence: CASSRIGGFTDTQYF.

The chain carries TRBV27 and TRBJ1-2; 7 bases are shared with TRBD1. Germline loops: CDR1 MNHEY, CDR2 SMNVEV (reference sequence). The CDR3 contains 15 residues. Germline trimming cut 2 bases from V and 2 bases from J; bases unmatched to any gene: 5. CDR3 amino acids: CASSLKAGGNYGYTF. The CDR3 nucleotides read TGTGCCAGCAGTTTAAAGGCAGGGGGGAACTATGGCTACACCTTC.

Here the CDR3 DNA reads TGTGCCAGCAGCTTAAGGATGAACACTGAAGCTTTCTTT. Translation: CASSLRMNTEAFF. V gene TRBV7-8 combines with J gene TRBJ1-1; D unresolved. This CDR3 has 13 residues. V was clipped by 2 bases and J by 0 bases, with 4 bases between them. The germline V gene has CDR1 SGHVS and CDR2 FQNEAQ.

The gene calls are TRBV2 and TRBJ2-2; D remains unclear. The CDR3 covers 14 residues. Germline CDR1 is SNHLY and CDR2 is FYNNEI. V was shortened by 5 bases and J by 1 base, with 8 bases between the two germline ends. The CDR3 nucleotides read TGTGCCAGCAGTCCCTGGGAGAACACCGGGGAGCTGTTTTTT. The encoded protein is CASSPWENTGELFF.

The chain recombines TRBV3-1 (or the pseudogene TRBV3-2) with TRBJ1-2; no clear D. Per the germline V gene, CDR1 is LGHDT and CDR2 is YNNKEL (reference sequence). The CDR3 is 11 residues long. V was trimmed by 0 bases and J by 5 bases, leaving 1 base between them. The CDR3 bases are TGTGCCAGCAGCCAAGAATATGGCTACACCTTC. Its protein is CASSQEYGYTF.

This chain links TRBV19 with TRBJ2-3, with no clear D. The V gene's germline CDR1 is LNHDA and CDR2 SQIVND (reference sequence). V lost 5 bases to trimming and J lost 2 bases, with 17 bases between them. The CDR3 extends over 16 amino acids. The CDR3 coding sequence is TGTGCCAGTAGTGTTGGACCTCCCACATACACAGATACGCAGTATTTT. Translation: CASSVGPPTYTDTQYF.

CDR3 in DNA: TGCGCCAGCAGCTTGTTTCCAGGCCCAAACACCATATATTTT. Encoded protein: CASSLFPGPNTIYF. The chain combines TRBV5-1 with TRBJ1-3; D not certain. The V end was cut by 1 base, the J end by 6 bases, with 11 bases between. The germline CDR1 and CDR2 sequences are SGHRS and YFSETQ. The CDR3 loop spans 14 amino acids.

The CDR3 nucleotides read TGTGCCAGCAGCTTGGCGAGCTCCTATAATTCACCCCTCCACTTT. It is translated as CASSLASSYNSPLHF. The chain is built from TRBV5-4 and TRBJ1-6; D not resolved. The CDR3 is 15 amino acids. Germline-derived CDR1 and CDR2 are SGHNT and YYREEE (reference sequence). Trimming took off 0 bases at V and 0 bases at J, with 4 bases between the two ends. Full variable domain (missing parts from reference TRBV5-4 and TRBJ1-6): ETGVTQSPTHLIKTRGQQVTLRCSSQSGHNTVSWYQQALGQGPQFIFQYYREEENGRGNFPPRFSGLQFPNYSSELNVNALELDDSALYLCASSLASSYNSPLHFGNGTRLTVT.

The chain couples TRBV4-1 to TRBJ1-5, with a weak D call TRBD1 (6 bases). Trimming removed 1 base at V and 4 bases at J, with 17 bases between. The CDR3 runs 17 residues. Germline V CDR1 and CDR2: MGHRA, YSYEKL. The CDR3, as DNA: TGCGCCAGCAGCCAAGTTGCAGGGGTCGATGGGAATCAGCCCCAGCATTTT. This sequence encodes CASSQVAGVDGNQPQHF.

This rearrangement joins TRBV11-2 to TRBJ2-7; no definite D call. Trimming took 0 bases from V and 1 from J, leaving 7 bases between them. Germline values: CDR1 SGHAT, CDR2 FQNNGV. The CDR3 loop spans 14 amino acids. The CDR3 DNA sequence: TGTGCCAGCAGCTTAGATCTGGGGTCCTACGAGCAGTACTTC. Its protein is CASSLDLGSYEQYF.

This CDR3 is CASSLGPVYNTEAFF. In DNA, the CDR3 is TGTGCCAGCAGCTTAGGACCAGTCTATAACACTGAAGCTTTCTTT. The J gene is TRBJ1-1, the V gene TRBV7-8; D not resolved. Germline V lookup: CDR1 SGHVS, CDR2 FQNEAQ. Trimming left V 1 base short and J 2 bases short, with 11 bases between. The CDR3 loop spans 15 amino acids.

A single count supports this clone. The genes are TRBV7-8 and TRBJ2-7; a weak D match, TRBD2 (6 bases). The CDR3 is 15 amino acids. The V end lost 5 bases, the J end lost 2 bases, and 16 bases lay between the germline ends. Germline-derived CDR1 and CDR2 are SGHVS and FQNEAQ. The CDR3 region has the DNA TGTGCCAGCAGCCTACCGGGGCGGGGAGCCTACGAGCAGTACTTC. Translation: CASSLPGRGAYEQYF.

The V and J genes are TRBV12-3 or TRBV12-4 and TRBJ2-2, with D uncertain. CDR3 size: 13 residues. Trimming took 3 bases from V and 3 from J, leaving 5 bases between them. CDR3 residues: CASSFGDTGELFF. DNA for the CDR3: TGTGCCAGCAGTTTTGGGGACACCGGGGAGCTGTTTTTT.

The table lists this clone with a few counts. This rearrangement joins TRBV19 to TRBJ1-2, with 7 bases fitting TRBD1. Trimming at V came to 6 bases and at J to 4 bases, leaving 20 bases not matched to a gene. The CDR3 covers 18 residues. In germline, CDR1 is LNHDA, CDR2 SQIVND (reference sequence). The CDR3 here is CASRRTGDALPRGYGYTF. DNA of the CDR3: TGTGCCAGTAGGAGAACAGGGGACGCTCTCCCCCGGGGCTATGGCTACACCTTC.

This clone appeared a single time. The CDR3 protein is CASSPRLTNLGNTIYF. In nucleotides, the CDR3 is TGTGCCAGCTCACCGCGATTGACGAACCTCGGAAACACCATATATTTT. The chain couples TRBV18 to TRBJ1-3; D is ambiguous. Trimming left V 3 bases short and J 4 bases short, with 16 bases between. The CDR3 length is 16 residues. Germline V lookup: CDR1 KGHSH, CDR2 LQKENI.

This clone has only a few counts. The chain carries TRBV4-2 and TRBJ2-1, with TRBD2 matching over 9 bases. V gave up 2 bases and J gave up 4 bases; unmatched junction bases: 3. Germline CDR1 reads LGHNA; CDR2 reads YNFKEQ. The CDR3 runs to 15 residues. This CDR3 is CASSQIAGEYNEQFF. CDR3 coding DNA: TGTGCCAGCAGCCAAATAGCGGGGGAGTACAATGAGCAGTTCTTC.

V usage is TRBV7-3 and J usage is TRBJ1-1, with a possible D match to TRBD1 (5 bases). V dropped 4 bases and J dropped 8 bases, with 20 bases sitting between them. This CDR3 has 15 residues. In germline, CDR1 is SGHTA, CDR2 FQGTGA. CDR3 loop: CASSYASPGRFEAFF. CDR3 coding DNA: TGTGCCAGCAGCTACGCCTCGCCGGGACGCTTCGAAGCTTTCTTT.

This chain joins TRBV28 and TRBJ2-2; D gene unclear. V lost 1 base and J 7 bases, leaving 1 base between the germline ends. Germline CDR1 reads MDHEN; CDR2 reads SYDVKM. The CDR3 spans 11 residues. In DNA form, the CDR3 reads TGTGCCAGCAGTTTATTCGGGGAGCTGTTTTTT. Its protein is CASSLFGELFF. Full variable domain (outside the CDR3, taken from reference TRBV28 and TRBJ2-2): DVKVTQSSRYLVKRTGEKVFLECVQDMDHENMFWYRQDPGLGLRLIYFSYDVKMKEKGDIPEGYSVSREKKERFSLILESASTNQTSMYLCASSLFGELFFGEGSRLTVL.

The V and J genes are TRBV11-2 and TRBJ2-5; D assignment may be TRBD1 or TRBD2 (7 bases each). CDR3 length equals 15 residues. Trimming removed 1 base at V and 5 bases at J, with 14 bases between. CDR1 is SGHAT, CDR2 FQNNGV, per germline. The CDR3 sequence: CASSLVQGEGETQYF. The CDR3 region has the DNA TGTGCCAGCAGCTTAGTGCAGGGGGAGGGGGAGACCCAGTACTTC.

The chain carries TRBV11-1 and TRBJ1-6; unclear D gene. The V and J ends lost 5 bases and 3 bases respectively, with 5 bases between them. The germline V gene has CDR1 SGHAT and CDR2 FQDESV (reference sequence). This CDR3 contains 13 residues. The CDR3 DNA sequence: TGTGCCAGCAGCCCCAACTATAATTCACCCCTCCACTTT. Translating gives CASSPNYNSPLHF.